This TCR beta chain comes out of a study of T cells of healthy individuals. One entry per CDR3 protein, called by TCRdb with MiXCR from the 5' RACE reads. This sample carries 95,000 to 100,000 distinct CDR3 sequences, roughly a sixth of them seen once, and the ten largest clones take 6.2%. Trimming cost V 4 bases and J 4 bases, with 10 bases left between them. This CDR3 has 13 residues. V usage is TRBV12-3 or TRBV12-4 and J usage is TRBJ2-5; either TRBD1 or TRBD2 may fit D (5 bases each). The origin of this receptor is a human donor in good health. CDR3: CASSWGPLETQYF. CDR3 sequence (DNA): TGTGCCAGCAGTTGGGGACCTTTAGAGACCCAGTACTTC.